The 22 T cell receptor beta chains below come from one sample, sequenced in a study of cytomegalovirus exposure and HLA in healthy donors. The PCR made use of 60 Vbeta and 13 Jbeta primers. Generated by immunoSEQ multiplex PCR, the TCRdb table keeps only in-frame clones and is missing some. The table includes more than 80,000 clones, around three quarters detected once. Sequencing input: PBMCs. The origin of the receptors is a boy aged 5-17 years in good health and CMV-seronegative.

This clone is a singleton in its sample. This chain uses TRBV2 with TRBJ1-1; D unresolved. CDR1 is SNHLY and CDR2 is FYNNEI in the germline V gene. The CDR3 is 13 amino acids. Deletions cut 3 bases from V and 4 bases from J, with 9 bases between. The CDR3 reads CASSDRELTEAFF. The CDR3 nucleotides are TGTGCCAGCAGTGATCGGGAGCTCACTGAAGCTTTCTTT.

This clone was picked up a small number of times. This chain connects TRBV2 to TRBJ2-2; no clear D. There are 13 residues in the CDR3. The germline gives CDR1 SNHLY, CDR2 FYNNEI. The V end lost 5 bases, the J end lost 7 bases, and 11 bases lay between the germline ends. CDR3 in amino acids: CASSPSMRGELFF. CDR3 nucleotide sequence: TGTGCCAGCAGTCCCTCGATGCGCGGGGAGCTGTTTTTT.

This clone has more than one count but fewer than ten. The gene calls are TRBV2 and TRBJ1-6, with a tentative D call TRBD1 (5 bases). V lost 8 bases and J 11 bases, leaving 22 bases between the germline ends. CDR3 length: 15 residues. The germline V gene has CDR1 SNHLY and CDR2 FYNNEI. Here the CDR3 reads CASFPRQTGQTPLHF. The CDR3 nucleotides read TGTGCCAGCTTTCCGCGACAGACCGGCCAAACACCCCTCCACTTT.

The CDR3 region is CASSRTGTGGNTIYF. In nucleotides, the CDR3 is TGTGCCAGCAGTCGGACCGGGACAGGTGGAAACACCATATATTTT. This chain joins TRBV27 and TRBJ1-3; 8 bases map to TRBD1. From germline, CDR1 is MNHEY and CDR2 SMNVEV (reference sequence). Trimming took 5 bases from V and 3 from J; bases not matched to a gene: 6. The CDR3 has 15 residues.

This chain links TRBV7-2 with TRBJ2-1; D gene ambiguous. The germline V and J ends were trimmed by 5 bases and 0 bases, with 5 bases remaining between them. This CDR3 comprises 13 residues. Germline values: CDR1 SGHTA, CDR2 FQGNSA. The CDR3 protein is CASSPSSYNEQFF. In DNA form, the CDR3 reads TGTGCCAGCAGCCCCAGCTCCTACAATGAGCAGTTCTTC.

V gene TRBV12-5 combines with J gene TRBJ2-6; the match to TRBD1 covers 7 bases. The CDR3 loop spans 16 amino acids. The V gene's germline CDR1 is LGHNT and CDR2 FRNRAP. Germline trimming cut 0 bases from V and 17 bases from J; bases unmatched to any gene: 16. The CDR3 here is CASGLVLGQETPDLTF. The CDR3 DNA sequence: TGTGCTAGTGGTTTGGTACTTGGACAGGAGACTCCCGATTTGACTTTC. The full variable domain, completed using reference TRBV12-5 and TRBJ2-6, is DARVTQTPRHKVTEMGQEVTMRCQPILGHNTVFWYRQTMMQGLELLAYFRNRAPLDDSGMPKDRFSAEMPDATLATLKIQPSEPRDSAVYFCASGLVLGQETPDLTFGAGSRLTVL.

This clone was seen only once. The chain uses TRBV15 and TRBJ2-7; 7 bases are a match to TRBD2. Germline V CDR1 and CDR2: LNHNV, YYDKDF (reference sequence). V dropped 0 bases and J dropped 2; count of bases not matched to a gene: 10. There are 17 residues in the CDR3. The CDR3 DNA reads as TGTGCCACCAGCAGAGATCCCTCAACTAGCGTCACCTACGAGCAGTACTTC. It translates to CATSRDPSTSVTYEQYF.

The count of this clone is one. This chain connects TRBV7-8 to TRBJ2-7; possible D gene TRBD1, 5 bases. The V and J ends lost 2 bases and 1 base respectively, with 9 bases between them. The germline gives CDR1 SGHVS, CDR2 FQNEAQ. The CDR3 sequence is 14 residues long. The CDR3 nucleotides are TGTGCCAGCAGCTTATTGGGGCAGTCCTACGAGCAGTACTTC. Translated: CASSLLGQSYEQYF. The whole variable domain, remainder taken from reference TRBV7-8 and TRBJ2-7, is GAGVSQSPRYKVAKRGQDVALRCDPISGHVSLFWYQQALGQGPEFLTYFQNEAQLDKSGLPSDRFFAERPEGSVSTLKIQRTQQEDSAVYLCASSLLGQSYEQYFGPGTRLTVT.

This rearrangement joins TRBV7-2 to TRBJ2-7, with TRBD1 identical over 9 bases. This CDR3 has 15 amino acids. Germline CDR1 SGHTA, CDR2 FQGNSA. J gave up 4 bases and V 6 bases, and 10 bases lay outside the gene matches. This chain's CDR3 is CASRRPGQGKYEQYF. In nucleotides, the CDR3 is TGTGCCAGCAGACGCCCGGGACAGGGAAAATACGAGCAGTACTTC.

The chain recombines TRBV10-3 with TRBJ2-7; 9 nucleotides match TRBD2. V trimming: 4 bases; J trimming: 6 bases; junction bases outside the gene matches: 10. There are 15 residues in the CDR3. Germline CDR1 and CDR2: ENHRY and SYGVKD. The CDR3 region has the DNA TGTGCCATCAGTGGCGCGGGGACTAGCCCCTCCGAGCAGTACTTC. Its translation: CAISGAGTSPSEQYF.

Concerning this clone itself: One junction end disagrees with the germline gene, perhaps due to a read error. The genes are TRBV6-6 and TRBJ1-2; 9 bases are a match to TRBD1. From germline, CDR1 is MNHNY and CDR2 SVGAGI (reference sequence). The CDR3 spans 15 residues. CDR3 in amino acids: CASSNSGQGSYGYTF. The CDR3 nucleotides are TGTGCCAGCAGTAACTCGGGACAGGGATCTTATGGCTACACCTTC.

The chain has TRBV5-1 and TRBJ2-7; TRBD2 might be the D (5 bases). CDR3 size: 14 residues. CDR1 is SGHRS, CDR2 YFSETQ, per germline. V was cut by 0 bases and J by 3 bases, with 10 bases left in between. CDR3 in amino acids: CASSLAGDFYEQYF. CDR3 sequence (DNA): TGCGCCAGCAGCTTGGCCGGGGATTTCTACGAGCAGTACTTC.

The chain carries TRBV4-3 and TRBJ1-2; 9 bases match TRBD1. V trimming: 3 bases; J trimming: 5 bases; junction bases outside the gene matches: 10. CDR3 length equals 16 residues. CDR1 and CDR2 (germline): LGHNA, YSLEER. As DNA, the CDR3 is TGCGCCAGCAGCCACGTTGGGACAGGGTCCTTGTATGGCTACACCTTC. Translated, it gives CASSHVGTGSLYGYTF.

The CDR3 region is CASSLLDTYTEAFF. DNA of the CDR3: TGTGCCAGCAGCCTACTGGACACTTACACTGAAGCTTTCTTT. This chain links TRBV7-9 with TRBJ1-1, with TRBD1 as a possible D gene (5 bases). V shed 5 bases and J shed 3 bases, with 13 bases lying between them. CDR1 is SEHNR and CDR2 is FQNEAQ in the germline V gene (reference sequence). This CDR3 spans 14 amino acids.

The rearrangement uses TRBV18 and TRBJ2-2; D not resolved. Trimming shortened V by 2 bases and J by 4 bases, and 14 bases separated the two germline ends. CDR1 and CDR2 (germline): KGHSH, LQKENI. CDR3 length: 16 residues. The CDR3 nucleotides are TGTGCCAGCTCACCAACCGGCCAACTAACCACCGGGGAGCTGTTTTTT. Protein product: CASSPTGQLTTGELFF.

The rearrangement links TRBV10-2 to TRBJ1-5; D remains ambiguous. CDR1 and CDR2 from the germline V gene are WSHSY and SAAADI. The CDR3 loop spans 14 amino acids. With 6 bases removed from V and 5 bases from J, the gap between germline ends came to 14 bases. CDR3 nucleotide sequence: TGCGCCAGCAGCCCCTCGTCACGGGATCAGCCCCAGCATTTT. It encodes CASSPSSRDQPQHF.

CDR3 sequence reads: CASSEYPGMNTEAFF. The CDR3 DNA reads TGTGCCAGCAGTGAATATCCAGGTATGAACACTGAAGCTTTCTTT. The chain links TRBV2 to TRBJ1-1, with D uncertain. The germline V gene has CDR1 SNHLY and CDR2 FYNNEI. Trimming stripped 2 bases from V and 0 bases from J, with 10 bases between. The length of the CDR3 is 15 residues.

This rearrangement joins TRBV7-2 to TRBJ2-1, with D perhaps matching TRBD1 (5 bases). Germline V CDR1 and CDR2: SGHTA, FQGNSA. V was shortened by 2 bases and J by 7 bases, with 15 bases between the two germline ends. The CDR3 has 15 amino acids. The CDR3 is CASSLSQGFYNEQFF. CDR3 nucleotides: TGTGCCAGCAGCTTATCTCAGGGATTCTATAATGAGCAGTTCTTC.

The CDR3 DNA is TGTGCCAGCTCACCACAGGGGGTCAACACTGAAGCTTTCTTT. Translating gives CASSPQGVNTEAFF. The V and J genes are TRBV18 and TRBJ1-1; possibly TRBD1 for D (6 bases). From germline, CDR1 is KGHSH and CDR2 LQKENI. The CDR3 loop spans 14 amino acids. The V end was cut by 1 base, the J end by 2 bases, with 8 bases between. The entire variable domain, with the rest obtained from reference TRBV18 and TRBJ1-1, is as follows: NAGVMQNPRHLVRRRGQEARLRCSPMKGHSHVYWYRQLPEEGLKFMVYLQKENIIDESGMPKERFSAEFPKEGPSILRIQQVVRGDSAAYFCASSPQGVNTEAFFGQGTRLTVV.

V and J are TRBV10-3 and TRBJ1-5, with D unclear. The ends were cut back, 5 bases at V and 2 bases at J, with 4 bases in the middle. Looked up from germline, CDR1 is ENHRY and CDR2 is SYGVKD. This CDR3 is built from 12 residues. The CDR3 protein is CAISQGNQPQHF. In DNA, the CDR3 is TGTGCCATCAGTCAGGGCAATCAGCCCCAGCATTTT.

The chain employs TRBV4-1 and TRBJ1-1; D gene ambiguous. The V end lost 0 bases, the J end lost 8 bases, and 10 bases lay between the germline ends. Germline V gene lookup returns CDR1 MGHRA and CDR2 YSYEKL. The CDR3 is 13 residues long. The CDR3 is CASSQDGFREAFF. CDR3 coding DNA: TGCGCCAGCAGCCAAGATGGGTTCAGGGAAGCTTTCTTT.

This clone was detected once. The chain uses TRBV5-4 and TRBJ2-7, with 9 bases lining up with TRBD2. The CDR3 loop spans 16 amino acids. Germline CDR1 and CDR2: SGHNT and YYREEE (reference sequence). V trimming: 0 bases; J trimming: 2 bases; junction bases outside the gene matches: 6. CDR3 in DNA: TGTGCCAGCAGCTTGGATGGCGGGGGGGCCGCCTACGAGCAGTACTTC. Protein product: CASSLDGGGAAYEQYF.